The 29 T cell receptor beta chains presented below share a single source sample, sequenced in a study of blood T cells in healthy people across ages. Primed by a sample-barcoded 5' primer and a J-beta primer mix, a second PCR proceeded for 7 to 11 cycles. Via MiXCR, TCRdb re-called the 5' RACE reads, giving one row per CDR3 protein. This table has approximately 800,000 distinct CDR3 sequences, approximately 55% appearing once. The sequencing input was blood. These receptor sequences come from an elderly man in good health.

J is TRBJ1-5 and V is TRBV28; TRBD1 might be the D (6 bases). The germline V gene has CDR1 MDHEN and CDR2 SYDVKM. There are 14 residues in the CDR3. V dropped 5 bases and J dropped 5 bases, with 13 bases sitting between them. The CDR3 loop is CASSARTDDQPQHF. DNA for the CDR3: TGTGCCAGCAGTGCCCGGACAGATGATCAGCCCCAGCATTTT.

J is TRBJ2-7 and V is TRBV21-1. TRBV21-1 is described as a pseudogene. The CDR3 totals 16 residues. The CDR3 coding sequence is TGTGCCAGCAGCAAAGGGTGGAGAGGCTTCGGACGCGAGCAGTACTTC. Protein: CASSKGWRGFGREQYF.

The chain joins TRBV18 to TRBJ1-1; D is perhaps TRBD1 (5 bases). The V end lost 4 bases, the J end lost 7 bases, and 13 bases lay between the germline ends. The CDR3 runs to 13 residues. In germline, CDR1 is KGHSH, CDR2 LQKENI. CDR3 sequence (DNA): TGTGCCAGCTCACGCAGAGGGGACGGTGAAGCTTTCTTT. It yields the protein CASSRRGDGEAFF.

The chain couples TRBV20-1 to TRBJ2-1; D ambiguous. The J call may be faulty, since TRBJ2-7 better matches the DNA end. Germline CDR1 DFQATT, CDR2 SNEGSKA (reference sequence). CDR3 length: 16 amino acids. CDR3 nucleotide sequence: TGCAGTGCTAGAGATCGCACACCGAGATCCTACAATGAGCAGTACTTC. The encoded protein is CSARDRTPRSYNEQYF.

This clonotype was detected only once. The chain recombines TRBV2 with TRBJ1-4, with 7 bases fitting TRBD1. CDR1 is SNHLY and CDR2 is FYNNEI in the germline V gene. The junction had 4 bases not matched to a gene; V was cut back by 6 bases and J by 0 bases. The CDR3 is 15 amino acids. The CDR3 protein is CASRGQRTTNEKLFF. CDR3 DNA sequence: TGTGCCAGCAGGGGACAGCGGACAACTAATGAAAAACTGTTTTTT.

The chain has TRBV29-1 and TRBJ2-3; tentative D call: TRBD1 (5 bases). The V and J ends lost 4 bases and 1 base respectively, with 18 bases between them. In germline, CDR1 is SQVTM, CDR2 ANQGSEA. The CDR3 loop spans 16 amino acids. The CDR3 spells CSVGKRSRVRTDTQYF. As DNA, the CDR3 is TGCAGCGTTGGGAAAAGAAGCAGGGTCCGCACAGATACGCAGTATTTT.

J is TRBJ2-5 and V is TRBV28; perhaps TRBD1 as D (6 bases). The CDR3 spans 18 residues. Trimming left V 6 bases short and J 2 bases short, with 25 bases between. From germline, CDR1 is MDHEN and CDR2 SYDVKM. DNA for the CDR3: TGTGCCAGCAGCCCGTTACAGGACAGAAGGGTTCGGCAAGAGACCCAGTACTTC. Translating it yields CASSPLQDRRVRQETQYF.

This clonotype was found a few times. The V call is TRBV5-1, the J call TRBJ2-7, with 10 bases matching TRBD1. This CDR3 has 14 residues. Germline V gives CDR1 SGHRS, CDR2 YFSETQ. The V gene end was trimmed by 3 bases and the J gene end by 4 bases; junction bases not matched to a gene: 4. CDR3 in amino acids: CASSSTGGGYEQYF. CDR3 in DNA: TGCGCCAGCAGCTCGACAGGGGGCGGGTACGAGCAGTACTTC.

This clonotype came up a few times. The chain has TRBV9 and TRBJ2-1; tentative D call: TRBD2 (5 bases). V lost 2 bases and J 6 bases, leaving 6 bases between the germline ends. CDR3 size: 12 residues. Germline V gives CDR1 SGDLS, CDR2 YYNGEE. The CDR3 protein is CASSVSGNEQFF. For the CDR3, the DNA is TGTGCCAGCAGCGTGAGCGGCAATGAGCAGTTCTTC.

This chain uses TRBV18 with TRBJ1-2; D ambiguous. The V and J ends lost 2 bases and 1 base respectively, with 14 bases between them. The CDR3 has 16 amino acids. Per germline, CDR1 KGHSH and CDR2 LQKENI. CDR3 amino acids: CASSPAPRDVNYGYTF. The CDR3 nucleotides read TGTGCCAGCTCACCAGCACCCCGGGATGTTAACTATGGCTACACCTTC. The complete variable domain, with remaining parts taken from reference TRBV18 and TRBJ1-2, reads NAGVMQNPRHLVRRRGQEARLRCSPMKGHSHVYWYRQLPEEGLKFMVYLQKENIIDESGMPKERFSAEFPKEGPSILRIQQVVRGDSAAYFCASSPAPRDVNYGYTFGSGTRLTVV.

A word on this clonotype: This may stem from a read error, because a much larger clone lies one nucleotide away. The chain has TRBV27 and TRBJ1-2; 9 bases match TRBD1. Germline lookup yields CDR1 MNHEY and CDR2 SMNVEV (reference sequence). This CDR3 region has 13 residues. The CDR3 sequence is CAGSGQGNYGYTF. The CDR3 nucleotides read TGTGCCGGCAGTGGACAGGGGAACTATGGCTACACCTTC.

The chain couples TRBV7-9 to TRBJ2-3, with 10 bases that match TRBD2. Trimming removed 3 bases from V and 1 base from J; junction bases left unmatched: 16. CDR1 SEHNR and CDR2 FQNEAQ come from the germline V gene (reference sequence). CDR3 length: 20 residues. This chain's CDR3 is CASSFVSGGASIFGTDTQYF. The CDR3 DNA sequence: TGTGCCAGCAGCTTTGTCAGCGGGGGGGCCTCGATTTTCGGCACAGATACGCAGTATTTT.

The chain uses TRBV20-1 and TRBJ2-5, with TRBD1 matching 7 bases. The CDR3 length is 16 residues. Trimming removed 4 bases from V and 1 base from J; junction bases left unmatched: 12. Germline lookup yields CDR1 DFQATT and CDR2 SNEGSKA (reference sequence). This chain's CDR3 is CSAIFKPRDSQETQYF. CDR3 nucleotides: TGCAGTGCTATCTTCAAGCCCCGGGACAGCCAAGAGACCCAGTACTTC.

V usage is TRBV4-2 and J usage is TRBJ2-7; 8 bases align to TRBD1. This CDR3 has 16 residues. Germline CDR1 reads LGHNA; CDR2 reads YNFKEQ. Unmatched junction bases numbered 10, after V lost 4 bases and J lost 2 bases. The CDR3 reads CASSPGDDRGTYEQYF. Written as DNA, the CDR3 is TGTGCCAGCAGCCCGGGGGACGACAGGGGAACCTACGAGCAGTACTTC.

This clonotype was recorded only once. The chain is built from TRBV6-5 and TRBJ2-3, with TRBD2 matching 9 bases. Germline V CDR1 and CDR2: MNHEY, SVGAGI. This CDR3 spans 14 amino acids. V lost 6 bases to trimming and J lost 14 bases; unmatched junction nucleotides: 15. This CDR3 is CASRPTSGWRYAYF. Here the CDR3 DNA reads TGTGCCAGCAGACCGACTAGCGGTTGGAGATACGCGTATTTT.

The chain recombines TRBV2 with TRBJ2-5; D possibly corresponds to TRBD2 (6 bases). Judging by the DNA end, TRBJ2-7 fits better; the J call may be wrong. The CDR3 extends over 13 amino acids. Germline V gene data show CDR1 as SNHLY and CDR2 as FYNNEI. DNA for the CDR3: TGTGCCAGCAGGGAGGGCCTAATCTACGAGCAGTACTTC. Its translation is CASREGLIYEQYF.

The genes are TRBV15 and TRBJ1-2; D unclear. From germline, CDR1 is LNHNV and CDR2 YYDKDF (reference sequence). Trimming removed 0 bases at V and 2 bases at J, with 4 bases between. CDR3 length: 13 residues. DNA for the CDR3: TGTGCCACCAGCAGAGAAAGAAACTATGGCTACACCTTC. The encoded protein is CATSRERNYGYTF. Full variable domain (missing parts from reference TRBV15 and TRBJ1-2): DAMVIQNPRYQVTQFGKPVTLSCSQTLNHNVMYWYQQKSSQAPKLLFHYYDKDFNNEADTPDNFQSRRPNTSFCFLDIRSPGLGDTAMYLCATSRERNYGYTFGSGTRLTVV.

The J gene is TRBJ2-1, the V gene TRBV18; D is unclear. Trimming took 1 base from V and 0 from J, leaving 7 bases between them. Germline V gene lookup returns CDR1 KGHSH and CDR2 LQKENI. The CDR3 is made up of 15 amino acids. CDR3 bases: TGTGCCAGCTCACCACAGGTGGGCTCCTACAATGAGCAGTTCTTC. Protein product: CASSPQVGSYNEQFF.

The chain employs TRBV29-1 and TRBJ1-1; no clear D. This CDR3 region has 12 residues. In germline, CDR1 is SQVTM, CDR2 ANQGSEA. The V end lost 3 bases, the J end lost 7 bases, and 12 bases lay between the germline ends. CDR3 amino acids: CSVEGSGGEAFF. The CDR3 bases are TGCAGCGTTGAGGGTTCGGGTGGTGAAGCTTTCTTT.

The V and J genes are TRBV24-1 and TRBJ1-2, with D hard to call. Germline V gene data show CDR1 as KGHDR and CDR2 as SFDVKD. Trimming left V 4 bases short and J 3 bases short, with 17 bases between. The CDR3 spans 16 residues. CDR3 nucleotides: TGTGCCACCAGTGACCTGACCGCGACTGGGGACTATGGCTACACCTTC. It specifies CATSDLTATGDYGYTF.

The chain has TRBV6-6 and TRBJ2-1; 13 bases line up with TRBD2. The V gene's germline CDR1 is MNHNY and CDR2 SVGAGI (reference sequence). The CDR3 loop spans 16 amino acids. The V segment lost 5 bases and the J segment 5 bases; nucleotides outside the gene matches: 6. CDR3 nucleotide sequence: TGTGCCAGCAGTCCGCGGACTAGCGGGGGCCACAATGAGCAGTTCTTC. Residues: CASSPRTSGGHNEQFF.

This clonotype has only a few counts. The CDR3 coding sequence is TGTGCCAGCAGTTCCTCACAGGGGGGACCTCGCGAGCAGTACTTC. Translating it yields CASSSSQGGPREQYF. This sequence joins TRBV27 and TRBJ2-7, with 8 nucleotides matching TRBD1. Looked up from germline, CDR1 is MNHEY and CDR2 is SMNVEV (reference sequence). The trim removed 4 bases at V and 6 bases at J, leaving 11 bases unmatched. This CDR3 comprises 15 residues.

This clonotype was recorded only once. The J gene is TRBJ2-4, the V gene TRBV27, with D tentatively TRBD2 (5 bases). CDR3 length: 12 amino acids. Per germline, CDR1 MNHEY and CDR2 SMNVEV (reference sequence). V gave up 4 bases and J gave up 13 bases, with 14 bases separating them. DNA of the CDR3: TGTGCCAGCAGTTCATCGACTTGGGAGCAGTACTTC. This sequence encodes CASSSSTWEQYF.

V and J are TRBV20-1 and TRBJ2-7; possibly TRBD2 for D (5 bases). This CDR3 comprises 12 residues. Germline CDR1 DFQATT, CDR2 SNEGSKA (reference sequence). As DNA, the CDR3 is TGCAGCGTCGCACGGCTCGGGATCGAGCAGTACTTC. Protein: CSVARLGIEQYF.

This clonotype has a handful of counts. The chain uses TRBV20-1 and TRBJ2-3; 8 nucleotides match TRBD2. V lost 3 bases, J lost 4 bases, and 3 bases stayed unmatched. The CDR3 sequence is 13 residues long. The germline CDR1 and CDR2 sequences are DFQATT and SNEGSKA (reference sequence). CDR3 region: CSASPGLADTQYF. The CDR3 DNA reads TGCAGTGCTAGCCCGGGACTAGCAGATACGCAGTATTTT.

There are a few counts of this clonotype. Here the CDR3 DNA reads TGTGCCAGCAGGGGACAGGGTCGCGCTGAAGCTTTCTTT. It specifies CASRGQGRAEAFF. This rearrangement joins TRBV25-1 to TRBJ1-1, with TRBD1 matching over 9 bases. V lost 6 bases, J lost 6 bases, and 5 bases stayed unmatched. Germline CDR1 is MGHDK and CDR2 is SYGVNS. The CDR3 covers 13 residues.

With regard to this clonotype: At one boundary the junction diverges from the germline segment, which might be a read error. The V gene is TRBV11-2, the J gene TRBJ2-4, with D possibly TRBD2 on 6 matching bases. The DNA end is a closer match to TRBJ2-7, so the J assignment may be wrong. Looked up from germline, CDR1 is SGHAT and CDR2 is FQNNGV. The CDR3 extends over 13 amino acids. The CDR3, as DNA: TGTGCCTGCAGCCCGCGGGGCCCCTACGAGCAGTACTTC. Its translation: CACSPRGPYEQYF.

This clonotype was seen ten or more times. The chain uses TRBV12-3 or TRBV12-4 and TRBJ2-3; 9 nucleotides match TRBD2. This CDR3 has 15 amino acids. Unmatched junction bases numbered 17, after V lost 5 bases and J lost 14 bases. CDR3 sequence (DNA): TGTGCCAGCAGTGACCAGCGGGAGGAACACAGATACGCGTATTTT. Protein: CASSDQREEHRYAYF.

The chain carries TRBV28 and TRBJ2-1, with 10 bases lining up with TRBD2. Germline V lookup: CDR1 MDHEN, CDR2 SYDVKM. The CDR3 extends over 16 amino acids. The V segment lost 4 bases and the J segment 4 bases; nucleotides outside the gene matches: 7. This CDR3 reads CASSSPLLAGYNEQFF. DNA for the CDR3: TGTGCCAGCAGTTCTCCACTACTAGCGGGATACAATGAGCAGTTCTTC.